This record covers a single TCR beta chain. The junction shows a germline mismatch at one end, possibly a read error. The data were obtained in a study of T cell responses to AZD1222 COVID-19 vaccine. Study details: Samples with a second dose at about 4 or about 12 weeks were pooled together.

The germline CDR1 and CDR2 sequences are SSHAT and FNYEAQ (reference sequence). This CDR3 comprises 16 residues. This table comes from immunoSEQ multiplex PCR, and its TCRdb copy is limited to in-frame clones, with some not included. The sample lists some 180,000 clones; 90% were seen once. The V gene is TRBV7-7, the J gene TRBJ1-6, with D tentatively TRBD1 (5 bases). The clonotype comes from an adult in good health. The specimen was peripheral blood, collected on day 0 of AZD1222 vaccination. The CDR3 region has the DNA TGTGCTAGCAGCTCGGGGCCTGTCTCCTATAATTCACCCCTCCACTTT. Translated: CASSSGPVSYNSPLHF.